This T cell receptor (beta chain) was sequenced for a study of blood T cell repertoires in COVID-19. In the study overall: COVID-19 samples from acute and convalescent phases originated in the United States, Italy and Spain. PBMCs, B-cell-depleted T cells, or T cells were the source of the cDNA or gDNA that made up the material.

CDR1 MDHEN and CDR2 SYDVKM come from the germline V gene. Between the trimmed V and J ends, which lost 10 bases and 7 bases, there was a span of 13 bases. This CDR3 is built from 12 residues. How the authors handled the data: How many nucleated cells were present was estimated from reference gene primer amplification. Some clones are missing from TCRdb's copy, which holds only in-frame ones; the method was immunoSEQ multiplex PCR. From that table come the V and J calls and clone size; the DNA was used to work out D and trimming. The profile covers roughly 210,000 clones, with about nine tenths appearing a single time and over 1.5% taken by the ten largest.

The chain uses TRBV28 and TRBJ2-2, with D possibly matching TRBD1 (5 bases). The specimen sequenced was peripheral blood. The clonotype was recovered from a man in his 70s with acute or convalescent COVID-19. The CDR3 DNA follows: TGTGCCACCCAGGGAAAGGGCGGGGAGCTGTTTTTT. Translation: CATQGKGGELFF.